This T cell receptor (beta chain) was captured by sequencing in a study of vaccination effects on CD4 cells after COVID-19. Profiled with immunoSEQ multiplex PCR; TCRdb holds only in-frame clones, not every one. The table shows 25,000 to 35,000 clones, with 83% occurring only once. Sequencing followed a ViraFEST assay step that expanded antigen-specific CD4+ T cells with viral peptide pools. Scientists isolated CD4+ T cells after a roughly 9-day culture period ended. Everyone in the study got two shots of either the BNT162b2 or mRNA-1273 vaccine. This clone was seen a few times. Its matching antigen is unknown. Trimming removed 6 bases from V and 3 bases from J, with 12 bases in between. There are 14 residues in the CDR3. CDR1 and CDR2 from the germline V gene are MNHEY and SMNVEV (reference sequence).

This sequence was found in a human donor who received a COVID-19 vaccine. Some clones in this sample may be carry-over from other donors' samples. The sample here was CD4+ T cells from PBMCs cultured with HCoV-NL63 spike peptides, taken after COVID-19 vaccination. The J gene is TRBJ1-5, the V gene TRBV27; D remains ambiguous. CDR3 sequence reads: CASSPAGVNQPQHF. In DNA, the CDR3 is TGTGCCAGCAGCCCGGCAGGAGTCAATCAGCCCCAGCATTTT.